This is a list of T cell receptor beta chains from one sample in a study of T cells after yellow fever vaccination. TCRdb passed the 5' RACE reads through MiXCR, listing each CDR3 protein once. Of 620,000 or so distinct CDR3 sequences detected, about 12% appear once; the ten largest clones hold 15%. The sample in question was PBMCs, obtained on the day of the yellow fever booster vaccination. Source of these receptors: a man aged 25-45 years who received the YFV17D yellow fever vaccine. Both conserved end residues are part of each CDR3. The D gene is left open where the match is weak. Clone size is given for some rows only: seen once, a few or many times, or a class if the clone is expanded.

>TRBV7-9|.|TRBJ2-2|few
CASSPSGGTNTGELFF
TGTGCCAGCAGCCCCTCCGGCGGGACTAACACCGGGGAGCTGTTTTTT
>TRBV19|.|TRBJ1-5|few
CASRGGLEPQHF
TGTGCCAGTAGGGGGGGCTTGGAGCCCCAGCATTTT
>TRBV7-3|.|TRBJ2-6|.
CASSMTGSTSGANVLTF
TGTGCCAGCAGCATGACAGGTTCCACCTCTGGGGCCAACGTCCTGACTTTC
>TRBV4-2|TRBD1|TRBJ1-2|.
CASSQEWDSYGYTF
TGTGCCAGCAGCCAAGAATGGGACAGCTATGGCTACACCTTC
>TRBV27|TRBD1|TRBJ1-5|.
CASRGGGQGNQPQHF
TGTGCCAGCAGGGGGGGGGGACAGGGCAATCAGCCCCAGCATTTT
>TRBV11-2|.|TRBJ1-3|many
CASSLGQEFGNTIYF
TGTGCCAGCAGCTTGGGGCAGGAATTTGGAAACACCATATATTTT
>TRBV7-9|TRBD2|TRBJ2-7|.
CASSFSGLAGAGEQYF
TGTGCCAGCAGCTTTTCCGGACTAGCGGGAGCCGGTGAGCAGTACTTC
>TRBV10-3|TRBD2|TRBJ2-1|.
CAIRDSGSTYNEQFF
TGTGCCATCAGGGATAGCGGGAGTACCTACAATGAGCAGTTCTTC
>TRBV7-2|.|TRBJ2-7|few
CASSLDPGVYEQYF
TGTGCCAGCAGCTTAGACCCGGGGGTCTACGAGCAGTACTTC
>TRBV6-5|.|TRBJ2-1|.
CASSYSGQGYNEQFF
TGTGCCAGCAGTTACTCGGGGCAGGGATACAATGAGCAGTTCTTC
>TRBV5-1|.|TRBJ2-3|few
CASSGGTPDTQYF
TGCGCCAGCAGCGGCGGGACGCCAGATACGCAGTATTTT
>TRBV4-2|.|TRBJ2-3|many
CASSQELDTQYF
TGTGCCAGCAGCCAAGAGCTAGATACGCAGTATTTT
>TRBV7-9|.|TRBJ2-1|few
CASSTYGTETAYNEQFF
TGTGCCAGCAGCACTTATGGGACGGAGACAGCCTACAATGAGCAGTTCTTC
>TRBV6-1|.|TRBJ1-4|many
CASSADGTTYEKLFF
TGTGCCAGCAGTGCCGACGGTACAACGTACGAAAAACTGTTTTTT
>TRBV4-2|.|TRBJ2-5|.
CASSQDHSGAQETQYF
TGTGCCAGCAGCCAAGATCATAGCGGAGCACAAGAGACCCAGTACTTC
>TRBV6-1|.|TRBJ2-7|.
CASNRGGVGEQYF
TGTGCCAGCAATCGCGGCGGGGTAGGCGAGCAGTACTTC
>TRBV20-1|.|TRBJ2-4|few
CSAKTGGKNIQYF
TGCAGTGCAAAAACTGGTGGCAAAAACATTCAGTACTTC
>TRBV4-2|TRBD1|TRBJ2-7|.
CASSQGGTESSYEQYF
TGTGCCAGCAGCCAAGGGGGGACAGAGAGCTCCTACGAGCAGTACTTC
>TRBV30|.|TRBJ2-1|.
CAWTSGSRYNEQFF
TGTGCCTGGACCTCGGGAAGCAGATACAATGAGCAGTTCTTC
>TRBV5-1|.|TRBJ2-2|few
CASSSLGVRANTGELFF
TGCGCCAGCAGCTCACTAGGAGTCCGCGCGAACACCGGGGAGCTGTTTTTT
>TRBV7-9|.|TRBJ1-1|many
CASSPSGGLGTEAFF
TGTGCCAGCAGCCCTAGCGGGGGGCTAGGCACTGAAGCTTTCTTT
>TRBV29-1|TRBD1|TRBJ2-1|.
CSVTGGWDEQFF
TGCAGCGTCACAGGGGGCTGGGATGAGCAGTTCTTC
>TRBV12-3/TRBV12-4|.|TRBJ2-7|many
CASSPSGLLSNEQYF
TGTGCCAGCAGTCCCTCAGGGCTCCTTTCCAACGAGCAGTACTTC
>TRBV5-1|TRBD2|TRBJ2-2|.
CASSTGTSVGELFF
TGCGCCAGCAGCACCGGGACTAGCGTCGGGGAGCTGTTTTTT
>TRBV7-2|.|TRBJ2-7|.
CASSYGPTANEQYF
TGTGCCAGCAGCTACGGTCCTACCGCCAACGAGCAGTACTTC
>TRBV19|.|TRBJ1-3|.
CASSIRDFVGPGNTIYF
TGTGCCAGTAGTATACGCGACTTCGTGGGCCCTGGAAACACCATATATTTT
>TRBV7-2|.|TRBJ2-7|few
CASSSPPGVFYSYEQYF
TGTGCCAGCAGCTCCCCCCCGGGAGTCTTCTACTCCTACGAGCAGTACTTC
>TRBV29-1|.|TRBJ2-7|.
CSAALGTRGEQYF
TGCAGCGCGGCTCTCGGCACGCGGGGCGAGCAGTACTTC
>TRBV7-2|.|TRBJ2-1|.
CASSSLAYGGNEQFF
TGTGCCAGCAGCTCTCTGGCCTACGGGGGCAATGAGCAGTTCTTC
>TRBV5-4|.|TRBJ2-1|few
CASSFWVLGEQFF
TGTGCCAGCAGCTTTTGGGTCTTGGGTGAGCAGTTCTTC
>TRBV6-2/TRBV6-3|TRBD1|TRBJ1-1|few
CASSEQGGSTEAFF
TGTGCCAGCAGTGAGCAGGGGGGAAGCACTGAAGCTTTCTTT
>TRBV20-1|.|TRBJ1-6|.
CSASGARGRRYNSPLHF
TGCAGTGCTAGCGGGGCCCGTGGTCGCCGATATAATTCACCCCTCCACTTT
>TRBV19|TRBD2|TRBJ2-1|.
CASSISYSLAVYNEQFF
TGTGCCAGTAGTATCTCCTACAGCCTAGCGGTCTACAATGAGCAGTTCTTC
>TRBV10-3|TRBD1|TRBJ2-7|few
CAINGQGRPYEQYF
TGTGCCATCAATGGACAGGGGAGACCCTACGAGCAGTACTTC
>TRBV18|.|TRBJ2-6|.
CASSPQPSGANVLTF
TGTGCCAGCTCACCACAGCCATCTGGGGCCAACGTCCTGACTTTC
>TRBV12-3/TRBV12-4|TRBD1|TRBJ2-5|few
CASSFGTELNQETQYF
TGTGCCAGCAGTTTCGGGACAGAGCTTAACCAAGAGACCCAGTACTTC
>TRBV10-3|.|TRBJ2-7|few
CAISEYGGPYEQYF
TGTGCCATCAGTGAGTACGGAGGCCCCTACGAGCAGTACTTC
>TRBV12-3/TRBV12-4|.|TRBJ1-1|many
CASSLWQGPNTEAFF
TGTGCCAGCAGTTTATGGCAGGGACCAAACACTGAAGCTTTCTTT
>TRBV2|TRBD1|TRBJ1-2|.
CASSGSPGQGNYGYTF
TGTGCCAGCAGTGGGTCCCCGGGACAGGGAAACTATGGCTACACCTTC
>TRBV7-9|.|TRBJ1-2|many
CASSLARGGPDYGYTF
TGTGCCAGCAGCTTAGCGCGCGGGGGTCCTGACTATGGCTACACCTTC
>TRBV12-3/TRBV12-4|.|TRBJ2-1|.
CASSFPDRSSYNEQFF
TGTGCCAGCAGCTTCCCTGACAGGTCTTCCTACAATGAGCAGTTCTTC
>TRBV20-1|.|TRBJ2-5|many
CSASPHRVIQETQYF
TGCAGCGCCTCTCCCCATAGGGTCATCCAAGAGACCCAGTACTTC
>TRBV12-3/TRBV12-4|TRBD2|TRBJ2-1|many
CASSSLTSGSNEQFF
TGTGCCAGCAGCTCCCTCACTAGCGGGAGTAATGAGCAGTTCTTC
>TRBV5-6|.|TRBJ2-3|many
CASRFRTSGDTQYF
TGTGCCAGCAGGTTTCGGACCAGCGGGGATACGCAGTATTTT
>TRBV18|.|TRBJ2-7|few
CASSHSSPGYEQYF
TGTGCCAGCTCACACTCAAGCCCGGGCTACGAGCAGTACTTC
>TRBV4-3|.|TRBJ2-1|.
CASSQGSGGEQFF
TGCGCCAGCAGCCAAGGTTCCGGGGGTGAGCAGTTCTTC
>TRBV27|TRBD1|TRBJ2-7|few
CASSLLGDRGGEQYF
TGTGCCAGCAGTTTATTGGGGGACAGGGGGGGCGAGCAGTACTTC
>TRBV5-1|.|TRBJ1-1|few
CASRPEFPNTEAFF
TGCGCCAGCAGACCGGAATTCCCGAACACTGAAGCTTTCTTT
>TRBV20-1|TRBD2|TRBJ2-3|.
CSGFRTSEATQYF
TGCAGCGGGTTTAGGACTAGCGAAGCTACGCAGTATTTT
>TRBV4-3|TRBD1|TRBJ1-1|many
CASSPDRGWDTEAFF
TGCGCCAGCAGCCCGGACAGGGGCTGGGACACTGAAGCTTTCTTT
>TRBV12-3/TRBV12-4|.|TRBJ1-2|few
CASSWSGSDGYTF
TGTGCCAGCAGTTGGTCAGGGTCTGATGGCTACACCTTC
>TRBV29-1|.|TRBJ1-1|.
CSVGMEGSNTEAFF
TGCAGCGTTGGGATGGAGGGCTCGAACACTGAAGCTTTCTTT
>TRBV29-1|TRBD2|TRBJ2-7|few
CSVEREGLRVKSYEQYF
TGCAGCGTTGAGCGGGAGGGCCTCAGGGTAAAATCCTACGAGCAGTACTTC